These 25 T cell receptor beta chains came from one sample sequenced in a study of T cells expressing NK-cell markers. One entry per CDR3 protein, without DNA, is what TCRdb gives after re-calling the 5' RACE reads. The specimen's table records 200,000 to 300,000 distinct CDR3 sequences. Sequencing was carried out using blood T cells: a sorted CD56 or NKG2C T cell subset, CD4+ or CD8+ T cells, or bulk PBMC T cells (not recorded which). Receptor source: a woman between 18 and 69 years old in good health.

The V gene is TRBV4-3, the J gene TRBJ2-1; TCRdb calls TRBD2, which cannot be checked without DNA. The germline V gene has CDR1 LGHNA and CDR2 YSLEER. The CDR3 runs to 16 residues. CDR3 in amino acids: CASSQEGSSGRNEQFF.

This chain joins TRBV6-2 or TRBV6-3 and TRBJ2-7. Germline CDR1 and CDR2: MNHEY and SVGEGT. The CDR3 totals 13 residues. CDR3 in amino acids: CASSYRTSYEQYF.

V usage is TRBV11-1 and J usage is TRBJ2-2; no DNA is available, so the TRBD2 call from TCRdb remains unchecked. The germline V gene has CDR1 SGHAT and CDR2 FQDESV (reference sequence). This CDR3 spans 18 amino acids. The CDR3 spells CASSLRPPRGGKAGELFF.

The chain couples TRBV30 to TRBJ1-1; TCRdb selects TRBD1, and the lack of DNA leaves this call unchecked. This CDR3 is built from 13 residues. In germline, CDR1 is GTSNPN, CDR2 SVGIG (reference sequence). The CDR3 reads CAWSLTGRTEAFF. The whole variable domain, remainder taken from reference TRBV30 and TRBJ1-1, is SQTIHQWPATLVQPVGSPLSLECTVEGTSNPNLYWYRQAAGRGLQLLFYSVGIGQISSEVPQNLSASRPQDRQFILSSKKLLLSDSGFYLCAWSLTGRTEAFFGQGTRLTVV.

The rearrangement joins TRBV5-1 to TRBJ1-2. The V gene's germline CDR1 is SGHRS and CDR2 YFSETQ. CDR3 length equals 15 residues. The CDR3 reads CASFPQGGFNYGYTF.

The gene calls are TRBV11-2 and TRBJ2-5; TCRdb reports TRBD2, a call that lacks DNA to check it against. The germline gives CDR1 SGHAT, CDR2 FQNNGV. CDR3 length equals 16 residues. CDR3 amino acids: CASSLRSGLYQETQYF.

The genes are TRBV6-2 or TRBV6-3 and TRBJ1-5; TCRdb gives TRBD1 as the D gene, but with no DNA this cannot be confirmed. Per the germline V gene, CDR1 is MNHEY and CDR2 is SVGEGT. There are 16 residues in the CDR3. CDR3 residues: CASRGQITGGGQPQHF.

This chain links TRBV4-1 with TRBJ1-1. The CDR3 is 14 residues long. Germline V lookup: CDR1 MGHRA, CDR2 YSYEKL. CDR3 sequence: CASSMYNTDTEAFF.

The J gene is TRBJ2-2, the V gene TRBV12-3 or TRBV12-4; TCRdb reports TRBD1, a call that lacks DNA to check it against. The CDR3 spans 15 residues. The CDR3 region is CASSRWGQGTGELFF.

The V call is TRBV2, the J call TRBJ2-1; the D call from TCRdb, TRBD2, cannot be confirmed without DNA. The germline CDR1 and CDR2 sequences are SNHLY and FYNNEI. The CDR3 covers 15 residues. CDR3 sequence reads: CASRRDVRTYNEQFF.

This chain uses TRBV7-2 with TRBJ2-2. Germline lookup yields CDR1 SGHTA and CDR2 FQGNSA. The CDR3 runs to 13 residues. The CDR3 here is CASSLAVQRELFF.

The chain combines TRBV5-1 with TRBJ1-2. The germline gives CDR1 SGHRS, CDR2 YFSETQ. The CDR3 has 15 residues. The CDR3 is CASSLGGSIFYGYTF. The whole variable domain, filled in from reference TRBV5-1 and TRBJ1-2, reads KAGVTQTPRYLIKTRGQQVTLSCSPISGHRSVSWYQQTPGQGLQFLFEYFSETQRNKGNFPGRFSGRQFSNSRSEMNVSTLELGDSALYLCASSLGGSIFYGYTFGSGTRLTVV.

The chain joins TRBV7-3 to TRBJ2-3; TCRdb outputs TRBD1, but without DNA this stays unchecked. This CDR3 region has 15 residues. From germline, CDR1 is SGHTA and CDR2 FQGTGA. CDR3 region: CASSLAPDRTDTQYF.

The chain joins TRBV20-1 to TRBJ1-3. CDR1 DFQATT and CDR2 SNEGSKA come from the germline V gene (reference sequence). The CDR3 extends over 14 amino acids. CDR3 in amino acids: CSRLGQFARNTIYF.

V and J are TRBV29-1 and TRBJ2-1; checking the TCRdb D call of TRBD2 is not possible without DNA. Germline V gene sequence: CDR1 SQVTM, CDR2 ANQGSEA. The CDR3 is 14 residues long. Here the CDR3 reads CSVRTSGGDNEQFF.

The chain combines TRBV7-2 with TRBJ1-3. This CDR3 spans 14 amino acids. Germline CDR1 and CDR2: SGHTA and FQGNSA. The CDR3 is CASSSYPSGNTIYF.

The V and J genes are TRBV7-3 and TRBJ2-5. The CDR3 runs 14 residues. Germline V gives CDR1 SGHTA, CDR2 FQGTGA. The CDR3 spells CASSLSVNKETQYF.

This sequence joins TRBV12-3 or TRBV12-4 and TRBJ1-2; TCRdb gives TRBD1 as the D gene, but with no DNA this cannot be confirmed. There are 17 residues in the CDR3. CDR3 sequence reads: CASSLWRGAVTNYGYTF.

The chain is built from TRBV5-1 and TRBJ2-1. Germline values: CDR1 SGHRS, CDR2 YFSETQ. CDR3 length: 16 residues. CDR3 loop: CASSLASGSPYNEQFF.

V is TRBV7-9 and J is TRBJ2-3; lacking DNA, the TRBD2 call made by TCRdb goes unchecked. CDR3 length: 12 amino acids. The germline CDR1 and CDR2 sequences are SEHNR and FQNEAQ (reference sequence). CDR3 amino acids: CAGGRSTDTQYF.

The chain is built from TRBV12-3 or TRBV12-4 and TRBJ2-7; TCRdb outputs TRBD1, but without DNA this stays unchecked. The CDR3 is 13 amino acids. CDR3 sequence: CASSPHGSYEQYF.

The rearrangement joins TRBV12-3 or TRBV12-4 to TRBJ2-6; TCRdb picks TRBD1, but there is no DNA to check that call. This CDR3 contains 15 residues. The CDR3 loop is CASSRKTGQTNVLTF.

The J gene is TRBJ2-7, the V gene TRBV20-1; TCRdb's D call of TRBD2 is untestable without DNA. The CDR3 extends over 16 amino acids. Germline CDR1 is DFQATT and CDR2 is SNEGSKA (reference sequence). This chain's CDR3 is CSARAMPTSGRYEQYF.

J is TRBJ2-5 and V is TRBV5-1; TCRdb names TRBD2, which stays unverified in the absence of DNA. Germline CDR1 reads SGHRS; CDR2 reads YFSETQ. The CDR3 totals 14 residues. The CDR3 sequence is CASSTGLVGETQYF. Based on the CDR3 plus reference TRBV5-1 and TRBJ2-5, the full variable domain is KAGVTQTPRYLIKTRGQQVTLSCSPISGHRSVSWYQQTPGQGLQFLFEYFSETQRNKGNFPGRFSGRQFSNSRSEMNVSTLELGDSALYLCASSTGLVGETQYFGPGTRLLVL.

This rearrangement joins TRBV3-1 to TRBJ1-6; TCRdb picks TRBD1, but there is no DNA to check that call. The germline gives CDR1 LGHDT, CDR2 YNNKEL (reference sequence). The CDR3 is 15 amino acids. The CDR3: CASSQGRGFNSPLHF.